Shown below are 25 T cell receptor beta chains from a single sample sequenced in a study of cytomegalovirus exposure and HLA in healthy donors. Sequencing was performed with immunoSEQ multiplex PCR; in TCRdb, only in-frame clones are kept and a portion is missing. The table includes around 60,000 clones, around 96% detected once. Sample: PBMCs. All receptors derive from a woman aged 18-29 years in good health and CMV-seronegative.

The chain uses TRBV7-9 and TRBJ1-5; TRBD1 matches at 7 bases. The CDR3 loop spans 17 amino acids. Germline trimming cut 2 bases from V and 0 bases from J; bases unmatched to any gene: 7. Germline CDR1 SEHNR, CDR2 FQNEAQ (reference sequence). The CDR3 loop reads CASSLTSSGGSNQPQHF. CDR3 nucleotides: TGTGCCAGCAGCTTAACCAGTTCAGGGGGTAGCAATCAGCCCCAGCATTTT.

This clone has just a few counts. The chain uses TRBV15 and TRBJ2-5; TRBD2 might be the D (5 bases). The CDR3 runs 16 residues. The V gene lost 3 bases and the J gene lost 5 bases, with 19 bases spanning the gap. Germline V gene lookup returns CDR1 LNHNV and CDR2 YYDKDF (reference sequence). CDR3 protein: CATSRRGGHRGETQYF. The CDR3 nucleotides read TGTGCCACCAGCAGGCGCGGCGGCCACCGAGGGGAGACCCAGTACTTC.

This chain uses TRBV10-3 with TRBJ2-5; 9 bases align to TRBD1. The CDR3 consists of 15 residues. Trimming took 6 bases from V and 5 from J; bases not matched to a gene: 10. Germline V gene lookup returns CDR1 ENHRY and CDR2 SYGVKD. The CDR3 region has the DNA TGTGCCATCAGGGAAAGGACAGGGGAGTGGGAGACCCAGTACTTC. Its translation is CAIRERTGEWETQYF.

CDR3 nucleotide sequence: TGTGCCAGCAGTGAATGGGGCAACACAGATACGCAGTATTTT. Amino acids: CASSEWGNTDTQYF. The rearrangement joins TRBV2 to TRBJ2-3; tentatively, D is TRBD1 (5 bases). This CDR3 spans 14 amino acids. The germline V gene has CDR1 SNHLY and CDR2 FYNNEI. V dropped 2 bases and J dropped 2 bases, with 8 bases sitting between them.

CDR3 coding DNA: TGCGCCAGCAGTCACCCGGACAGGCTACAAGAGACCCAGTACTTC. This codes for CASSHPDRLQETQYF. J is TRBJ2-5 and V is TRBV23-1; the match to TRBD1 covers 7 bases. TRBV23-1 is an open reading frame, and its role is uncertain. This CDR3 has 15 residues. The ends lost 3 bases at V and 2 bases at J; junction bases unmatched: 6.

The rearrangement uses TRBV13 and TRBJ2-2; D is undetermined. CDR3 length: 13 residues. V lost 0 bases and J lost 6, with 5 bases in between. Germline V lookup: CDR1 PRHDT, CDR2 FYEKMQ (reference sequence). CDR3 residues: CASSLGGAGELFF. CDR3 DNA sequence: TGTGCCAGCAGCTTAGGCGGTGCCGGGGAGCTGTTTTTT.

The chain couples TRBV7-2 to TRBJ1-1; D is unresolved. The CDR3 spans 14 residues. The germline V and J ends were trimmed by 6 bases and 3 bases, with 14 bases remaining between them. In germline, CDR1 is SGHTA, CDR2 FQGNSA. The CDR3 sequence: CASRGRGPHTEAFF. The CDR3 DNA reads TGTGCCAGCAGGGGCAGAGGGCCCCACACTGAAGCTTTCTTT.

The rearrangement uses TRBV9 and TRBJ2-1, with a possible D match to TRBD1 (5 bases). Germline-derived CDR1 and CDR2 are SGDLS and YYNGEE. Trimming took off 3 bases at V and 8 bases at J, with 12 bases between the two ends. CDR3 length equals 13 residues. CDR3 DNA sequence: TGTGCCAGCAGCGGGACACCCTCGGATGAGCAGTTCTTC. It yields the protein CASSGTPSDEQFF.

The chain couples TRBV7-2 to TRBJ1-2; 7 nucleotides line up with TRBD1. The V and J ends lost 2 bases and 0 bases, in that order; junction bases with no gene match: 9. CDR1 and CDR2 (germline): SGHTA, FQGNSA. This CDR3 has 17 residues. The CDR3 DNA follows: TGTGCCAGCAGCTTACCTCCGGGACAGCCGGCTAACTATGGCTACACCTTC. It specifies CASSLPPGQPANYGYTF.

The V call is TRBV7-8, the J call TRBJ1-2; 9 nucleotides match TRBD1. The CDR3 spans 12 residues. Germline CDR1 SGHVS, CDR2 FQNEAQ. Trimming removed 7 bases from V and 4 bases from J; junction bases left unmatched: 1. Written as DNA, the CDR3 is TGTGCCAGCAAGGACAGGGGCTATGGCTACACCTTC. Translated, it gives CASKDRGYGYTF.

This clone was seen just once. The V and J genes are TRBV13 and TRBJ1-2; 11 bases map to TRBD1. There are 15 residues in the CDR3. CDR1 and CDR2 from the germline V gene are PRHDT and FYEKMQ (reference sequence). Germline trimming cut 5 bases from V and 5 bases from J; bases unmatched to any gene: 7. The CDR3 region is CASSTRDRGVYGYTF. The CDR3 bases are TGTGCCAGCAGCACCCGGGACAGGGGGGTATATGGCTACACCTTC.

The chain employs TRBV6-5 and TRBJ2-7, with 7 bases that match TRBD1. V gave up 8 bases and J gave up 2 bases; unmatched junction bases: 3. Germline values: CDR1 MNHEY, CDR2 SVGAGI. The CDR3 has 12 amino acids. This CDR3 reads CASRQGPYEQYF. In DNA, the CDR3 is TGTGCCAGCCGACAGGGCCCCTACGAGCAGTACTTC.

The chain recombines TRBV6-5 with TRBJ2-5; 7 bases match TRBD2. The V segment lost 8 bases and the J segment 6 bases; nucleotides outside the gene matches: 12. CDR1 is MNHEY, CDR2 SVGAGI, per germline. This CDR3 has 14 residues. DNA for the CDR3: TGTGCCAGCGGGCCTAGCGGCCGGGGGAAGACCCAGTACTTC. It codes for CASGPSGRGKTQYF.

This chain connects TRBV14 to TRBJ2-1; tentatively, D is TRBD1 (6 bases). CDR3 length: 13 amino acids. V lost 8 bases and J 2 bases, leaving 10 bases between the germline ends. Germline CDR1 and CDR2: SGHDN and FVKESK. The CDR3 sequence: CASSGDTYNEQFF. In DNA form, the CDR3 reads TGTGCCAGCTCCGGGGACACCTACAATGAGCAGTTCTTC.

The chain has TRBV19 and TRBJ2-7; D perhaps matches TRBD1 (6 bases). V lost 4 bases and J 2 bases, leaving 12 bases between the germline ends. The CDR3 contains 14 residues. Per the germline V gene, CDR1 is LNHDA and CDR2 is SQIVND (reference sequence). The CDR3 DNA reads as TGTGCCAGTAGTAGGGGGCAGGCCCCCTACGAGCAGTACTTC. Protein sequence: CASSRGQAPYEQYF.

This clone has only one observation. The rearrangement joins TRBV27 to TRBJ2-7; D is possibly TRBD2 (5 bases). Looked up from germline, CDR1 is MNHEY and CDR2 is SMNVEV (reference sequence). CDR3 length: 13 residues. V lost 6 bases to trimming and J lost 3 bases, with 12 bases between them. The CDR3 loop is CASSRRANYEQYF. The CDR3 region has the DNA TGTGCCAGCAGCAGGCGGGCCAACTACGAGCAGTACTTC.

The chain has TRBV5-6 and TRBJ1-1; D is unresolved. The CDR3 is 15 residues long. Deletions cut 4 bases from V and 0 bases from J, with 13 bases between. The germline gives CDR1 SGHDT, CDR2 YYEEEE. The CDR3 loop reads CASSPHVGLNTEAFF. CDR3 DNA: TGTGCCAGCAGCCCCCATGTGGGCTTGAACACTGAAGCTTTCTTT.

The V and J genes are TRBV7-9 and TRBJ2-1; D remains unclear. CDR1 and CDR2 (germline): SEHNR, FQNEAQ (reference sequence). This CDR3 region has 11 residues. The V and J ends lost 0 bases and 12 bases respectively, with 6 bases between them. In nucleotides, the CDR3 is TGTGCCAGCAGCTTAGCCACCGGGCAGTTCTTC. Its translation: CASSLATGQFF.

This chain joins TRBV4-3 and TRBJ1-2, with D possibly TRBD1 on 5 matching bases. The CDR3 consists of 18 residues. Trimming removed 0 bases at V and 4 bases at J, with 21 bases between. Germline loops: CDR1 LGHNA, CDR2 YSLEER. In DNA form, the CDR3 reads TGCGCCAGCAGCCAAGATGCCGGTGGGGCAGGGCTCTTCTATGGCTACACCTTC. Residues: CASSQDAGGAGLFYGYTF.

The chain recombines TRBV7-3 with TRBJ1-1, with D perhaps matching TRBD1 (6 bases). V lost 5 bases and J 3 bases, leaving 13 bases between the germline ends. This CDR3 is built from 14 residues. CDR1 and CDR2 (germline): SGHTA, FQGTGA. The CDR3 coding sequence is TGTGCCAGCAGCGCTACAGGGAGGGACACTGAAGCTTTCTTT. It is translated as CASSATGRDTEAFF. Variable domain in full (rest from reference TRBV7-3 and TRBJ1-1): GAGVSQTPSNKVTEKGKYVELRCDPISGHTALYWYRQSLGQGPEFLIYFQGTGAADDSGLPNDRFFAVRPEGSVSTLKIQRTERGDSAVYLCASSATGRDTEAFFGQGTRLTVV.

The table lists this clone with a count of one. The gene calls are TRBV7-3 and TRBJ1-3; TRBD1 agrees at 9 bases. The germline V gene encodes CDR1 SGHTA and CDR2 FQGTGA. This CDR3 comprises 15 residues. The V and J ends lost 5 bases and 8 bases, in that order; junction bases with no gene match: 10. CDR3 amino acids: CASSLGGDRAHTIYF. Here the CDR3 DNA reads TGTGCCAGCAGCCTAGGCGGGGACAGGGCCCACACCATATATTTT.

The V gene is TRBV30, the J gene TRBJ2-3; TRBD2 matches at 9 bases. The germline gives CDR1 GTSNPN, CDR2 SVGIG (reference sequence). The ends lost 5 bases at V and 2 bases at J; junction bases unmatched: 5. The CDR3 is made up of 14 amino acids. Here the CDR3 DNA reads TGTGCCTGGGCTCTAGCGGGGTCCACAGATACGCAGTATTTT. Amino acid sequence: CAWALAGSTDTQYF.

The rearrangement links TRBV6-5 to TRBJ1-6, with D uncertain. The CDR3 has 15 residues. Germline CDR1 and CDR2: MNHEY and SVGAGI. The V and J ends lost 3 bases and 14 bases respectively, with 20 bases between them. CDR3 sequence: CASSYVWAGGLALHF. CDR3 coding DNA: TGTGCCAGCAGTTATGTTTGGGCAGGTGGGCTCGCCCTCCACTTT.

The rearrangement uses TRBV12-2 and TRBJ1-5; TRBD1 was called by the table and not checked on the DNA. TRBV12-2 is a pseudogene segment. The CDR3 contains 18 residues. CDR3 amino acids: CASRLGGDRGPEYQPQHF. The CDR3 DNA reads as TGTGCAAGTCGCTTAGGGGGGGACAGGGGGCCGGAGTATCAGCCCCAGCATTTT.

This rearrangement joins TRBV6-1 to TRBJ1-1; D is undetermined. This CDR3 is built from 13 residues. Trimming pared 3 bases from V and 1 base from J, leaving 6 bases between. Germline V lookup: CDR1 MNHNS, CDR2 SASEGT. DNA of the CDR3: TGTGCCAGCAGTGAGGCGGAGAACACTGAAGCTTTCTTT. It encodes CASSEAENTEAFF.